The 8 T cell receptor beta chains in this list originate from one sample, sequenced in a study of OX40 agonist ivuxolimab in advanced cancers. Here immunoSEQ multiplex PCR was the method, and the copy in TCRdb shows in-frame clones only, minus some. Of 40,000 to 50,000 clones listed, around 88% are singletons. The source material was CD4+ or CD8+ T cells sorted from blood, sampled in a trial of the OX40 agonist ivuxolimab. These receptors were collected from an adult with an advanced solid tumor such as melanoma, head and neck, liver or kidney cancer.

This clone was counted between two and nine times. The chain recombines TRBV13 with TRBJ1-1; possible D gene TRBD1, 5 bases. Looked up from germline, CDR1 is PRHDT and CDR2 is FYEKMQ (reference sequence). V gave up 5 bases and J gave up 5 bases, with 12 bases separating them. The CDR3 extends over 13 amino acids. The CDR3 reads CASSAGWGTEAFF. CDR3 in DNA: TGTGCCAGCAGCGCAGGGTGGGGGACTGAAGCTTTCTTT. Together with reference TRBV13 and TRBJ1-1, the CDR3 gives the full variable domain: AAGVIQSPRHLIKEKRETATLKCYPIPRHDTVYWYQQGPGQDPQFLISFYEKMQSDKGSIPDRFSAQQFSDYHSELNMSSLELGDSALYFCASSAGWGTEAFFGQGTRLTVV.

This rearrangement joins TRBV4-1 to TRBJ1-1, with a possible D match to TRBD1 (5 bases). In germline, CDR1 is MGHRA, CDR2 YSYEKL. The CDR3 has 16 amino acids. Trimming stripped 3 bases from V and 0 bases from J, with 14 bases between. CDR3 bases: TGCGCCAGCAGCCACAGGGAGCTCCAGATGAACACTGAAGCTTTCTTT. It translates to CASSHRELQMNTEAFF.

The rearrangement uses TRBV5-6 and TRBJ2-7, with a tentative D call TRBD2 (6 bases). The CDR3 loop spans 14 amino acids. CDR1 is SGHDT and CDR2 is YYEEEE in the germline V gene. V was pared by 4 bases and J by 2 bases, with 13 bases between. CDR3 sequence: CASSTRDWPYEQYF. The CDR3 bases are TGTGCCAGCAGCACCCGGGACTGGCCCTACGAGCAGTACTTC.

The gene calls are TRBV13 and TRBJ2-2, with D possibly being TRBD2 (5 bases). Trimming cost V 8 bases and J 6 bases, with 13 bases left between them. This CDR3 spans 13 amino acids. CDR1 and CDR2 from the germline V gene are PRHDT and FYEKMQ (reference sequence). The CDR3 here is CASDREESGELFF. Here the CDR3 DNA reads TGTGCCAGCGACCGGGAAGAGTCCGGGGAGCTGTTTTTT.

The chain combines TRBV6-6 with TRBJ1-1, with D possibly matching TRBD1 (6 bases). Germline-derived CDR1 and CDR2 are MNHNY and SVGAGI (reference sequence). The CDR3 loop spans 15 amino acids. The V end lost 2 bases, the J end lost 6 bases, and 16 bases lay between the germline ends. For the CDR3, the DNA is TGTGCCAGCAGTTACCCGACCGGGGGGCGGGCTGAAGCTTTCTTT. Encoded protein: CASSYPTGGRAEAFF.

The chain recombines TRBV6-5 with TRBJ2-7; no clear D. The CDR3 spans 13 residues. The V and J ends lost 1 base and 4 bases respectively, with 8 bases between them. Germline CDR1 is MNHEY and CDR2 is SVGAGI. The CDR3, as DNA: TGTGCCAGCAGTTACTTTGCGACGTACGAGCAGTACTTC. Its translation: CASSYFATYEQYF.

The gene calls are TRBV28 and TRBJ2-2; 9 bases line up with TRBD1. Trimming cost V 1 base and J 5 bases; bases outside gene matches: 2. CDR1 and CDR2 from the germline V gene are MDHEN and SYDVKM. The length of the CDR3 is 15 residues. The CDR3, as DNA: TGTGCCAGCAGTTTATACGACAGGGGGACCGGGGAGCTGTTTTTT. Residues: CASSLYDRGTGELFF.

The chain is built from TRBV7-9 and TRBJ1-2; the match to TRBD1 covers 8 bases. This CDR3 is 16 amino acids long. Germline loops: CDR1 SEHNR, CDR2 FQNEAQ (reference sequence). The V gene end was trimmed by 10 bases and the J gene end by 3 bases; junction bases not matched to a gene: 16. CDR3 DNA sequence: TGTGCCACCAACGGAGTGCCAACACAGGGGGACTATGGCTACACCTTC. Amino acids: CATNGVPTQGDYGYTF.